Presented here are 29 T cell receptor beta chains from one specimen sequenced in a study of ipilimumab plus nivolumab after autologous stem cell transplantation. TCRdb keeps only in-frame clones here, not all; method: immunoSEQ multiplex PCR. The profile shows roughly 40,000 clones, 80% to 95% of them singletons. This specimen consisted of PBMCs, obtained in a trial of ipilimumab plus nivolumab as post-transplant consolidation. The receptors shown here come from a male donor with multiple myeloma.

CDR3 sequence: CATSRAAGINYGYTF. CDR3 DNA: TGTGCCACCAGCAGAGCTGCAGGGATAAACTATGGCTACACCTTC. This chain links TRBV15 with TRBJ1-2; weak D call: TRBD1 (5 bases). Germline V gene data show CDR1 as LNHNV and CDR2 as YYDKDF (reference sequence). The CDR3 extends over 15 amino acids. V gave up 1 base and J gave up 2 bases, with 11 bases separating them.

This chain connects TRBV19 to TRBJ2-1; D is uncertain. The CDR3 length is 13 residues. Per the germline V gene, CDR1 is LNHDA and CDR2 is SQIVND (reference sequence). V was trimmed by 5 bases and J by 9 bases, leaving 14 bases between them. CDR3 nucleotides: TGTGCCAGTAGTTTCAACCTTCCCAGTGAGCAGTTCTTC. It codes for CASSFNLPSEQFF. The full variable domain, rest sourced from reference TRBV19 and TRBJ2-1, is DGGITQSPKYLFRKEGQNVTLSCEQNLNHDAMYWYRQDPGQGLRLIYYSQIVNDFQKGDIAEGYSVSREKKESFPLTVTSAQKNPTAFYLCASSFNLPSEQFFGPGTRLTVL.

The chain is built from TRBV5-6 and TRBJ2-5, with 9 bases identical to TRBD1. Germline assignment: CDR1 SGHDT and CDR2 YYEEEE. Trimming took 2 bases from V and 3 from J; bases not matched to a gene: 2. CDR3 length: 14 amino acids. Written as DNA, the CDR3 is TGTGCCAGCAGCTTCACAGGGGGCGAAGAGACCCAGTACTTC. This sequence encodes CASSFTGGEETQYF.

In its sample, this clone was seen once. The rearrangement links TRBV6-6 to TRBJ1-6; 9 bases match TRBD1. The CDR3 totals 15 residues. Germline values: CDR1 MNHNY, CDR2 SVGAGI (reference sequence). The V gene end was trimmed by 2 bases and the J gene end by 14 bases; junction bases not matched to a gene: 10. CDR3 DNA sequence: TGTGCCAGCAGTTACGGGGACAGGGACTCGTGGGCCCTCCACTTT. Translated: CASSYGDRDSWALHF.

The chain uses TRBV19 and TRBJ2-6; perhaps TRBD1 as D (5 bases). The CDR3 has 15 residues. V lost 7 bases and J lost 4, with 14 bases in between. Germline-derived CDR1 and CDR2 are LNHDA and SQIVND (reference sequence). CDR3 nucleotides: TGTGCCAGTACGAAGGGGCCAGGGGGGGCCAACGTCCTGACTTTC. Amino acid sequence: CASTKGPGGANVLTF.

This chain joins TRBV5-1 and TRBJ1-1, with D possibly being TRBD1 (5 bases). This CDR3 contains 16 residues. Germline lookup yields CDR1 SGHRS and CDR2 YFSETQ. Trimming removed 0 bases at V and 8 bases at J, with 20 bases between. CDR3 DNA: TGCGCCAGCAGCTTGGATCTCCGACAGTATGGCAGGGAAGCTTTCTTT. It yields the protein CASSLDLRQYGREAFF.

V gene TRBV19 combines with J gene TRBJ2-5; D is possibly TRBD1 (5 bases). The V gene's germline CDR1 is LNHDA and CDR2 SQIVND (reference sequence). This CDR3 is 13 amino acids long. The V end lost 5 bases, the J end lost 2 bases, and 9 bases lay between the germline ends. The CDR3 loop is CASSQGAQETQYF. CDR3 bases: TGTGCCAGTAGTCAGGGCGCTCAAGAGACCCAGTACTTC.

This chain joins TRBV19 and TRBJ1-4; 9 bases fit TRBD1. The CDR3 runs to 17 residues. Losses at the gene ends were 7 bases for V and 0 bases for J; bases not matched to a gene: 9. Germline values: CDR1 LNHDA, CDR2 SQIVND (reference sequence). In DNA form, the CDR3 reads TGTGCCAGTAATCCCGGGACAGGGAGCGCAACTAATGAAAAACTGTTTTTT. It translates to CASNPGTGSATNEKLFF.

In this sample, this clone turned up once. Written as DNA, the CDR3 is TGCAGCGTTGGCGGGGATATGAACACTGAAGCTTTCTTT. Translation: CSVGGDMNTEAFF. V and J are TRBV29-1 and TRBJ1-1, with D unresolved. Germline CDR1 reads SQVTM; CDR2 reads ANQGSEA. CDR3 length: 13 residues. V was clipped by 4 bases and J by 0 bases, with 9 bases between them.

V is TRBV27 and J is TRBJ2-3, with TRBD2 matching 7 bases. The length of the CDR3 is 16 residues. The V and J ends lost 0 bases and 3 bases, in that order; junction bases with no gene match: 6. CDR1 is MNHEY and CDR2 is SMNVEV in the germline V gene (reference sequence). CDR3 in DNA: TGTGCCAGCAGTTTATCGAGCAGGGAGGGGACAGATACGCAGTATTTT. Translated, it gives CASSLSSREGTDTQYF.

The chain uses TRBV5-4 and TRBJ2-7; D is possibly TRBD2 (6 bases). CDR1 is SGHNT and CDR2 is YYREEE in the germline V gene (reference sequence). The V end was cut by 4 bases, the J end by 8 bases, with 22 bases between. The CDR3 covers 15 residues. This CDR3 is CASSITSGTGTQQYF. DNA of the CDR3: TGTGCCAGCAGCATAACCTCCGGGACTGGGACCCAGCAGTACTTC.

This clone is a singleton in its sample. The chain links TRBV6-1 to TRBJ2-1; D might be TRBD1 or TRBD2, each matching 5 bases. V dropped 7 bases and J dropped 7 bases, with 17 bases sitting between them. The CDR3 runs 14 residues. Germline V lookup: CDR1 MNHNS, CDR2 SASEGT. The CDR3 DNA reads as TGTGCCAGCAAGCCGGGACCCTCTGGGAATGAGCAGTTCTTC. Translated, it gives CASKPGPSGNEQFF.

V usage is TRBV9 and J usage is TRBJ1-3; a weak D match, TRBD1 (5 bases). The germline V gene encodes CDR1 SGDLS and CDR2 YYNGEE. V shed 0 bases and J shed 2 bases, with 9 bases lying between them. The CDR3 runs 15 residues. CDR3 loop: CASSVARGPGNTIYF. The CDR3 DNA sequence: TGTGCCAGCAGCGTAGCGAGGGGTCCTGGAAACACCATATATTTT.

The CDR3 DNA sequence: TGTGCCAGCAGCCAAGATTTGGGGAGGACGCAGCCCGGGGAGCTGTTTTTT. Translating it yields CASSQDLGRTQPGELFF. The chain links TRBV4-2 to TRBJ2-2, with D perhaps matching TRBD2 (6 bases). From germline, CDR1 is LGHNA and CDR2 YNFKEQ. V lost 0 bases, J lost 6 bases, and 17 bases lay in between. The CDR3 is made up of 17 amino acids.

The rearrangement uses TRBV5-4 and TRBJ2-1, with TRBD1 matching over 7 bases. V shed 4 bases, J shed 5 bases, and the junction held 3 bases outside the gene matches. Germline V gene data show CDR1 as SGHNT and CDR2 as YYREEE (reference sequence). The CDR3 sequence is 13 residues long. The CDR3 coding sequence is TGTGCCAGCAGCGTGGACAGGCACAATGAGCAGTTCTTC. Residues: CASSVDRHNEQFF.

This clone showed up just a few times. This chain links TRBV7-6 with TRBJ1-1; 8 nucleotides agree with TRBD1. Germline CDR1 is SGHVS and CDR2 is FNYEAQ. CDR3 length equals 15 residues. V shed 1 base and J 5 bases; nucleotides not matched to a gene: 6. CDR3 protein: CASSLGQGRWTEAFF. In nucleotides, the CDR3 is TGTGCCAGCAGCTTAGGACAGGGGCGGTGGACTGAAGCTTTCTTT.

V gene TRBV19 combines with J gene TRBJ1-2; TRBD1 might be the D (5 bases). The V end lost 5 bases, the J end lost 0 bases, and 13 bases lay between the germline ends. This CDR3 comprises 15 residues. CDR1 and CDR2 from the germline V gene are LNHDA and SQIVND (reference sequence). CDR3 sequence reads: CASSQGTTTNYGYTF. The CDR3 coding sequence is TGTGCCAGTAGTCAAGGGACGACTACTAACTATGGCTACACCTTC.

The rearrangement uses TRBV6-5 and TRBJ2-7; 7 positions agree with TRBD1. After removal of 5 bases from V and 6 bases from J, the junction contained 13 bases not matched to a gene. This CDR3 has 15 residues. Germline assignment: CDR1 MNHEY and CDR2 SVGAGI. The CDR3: CASSQQGPGRSEQYF. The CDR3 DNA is TGTGCCAGCAGTCAACAGGGGCCAGGAAGGTCCGAGCAGTACTTC.

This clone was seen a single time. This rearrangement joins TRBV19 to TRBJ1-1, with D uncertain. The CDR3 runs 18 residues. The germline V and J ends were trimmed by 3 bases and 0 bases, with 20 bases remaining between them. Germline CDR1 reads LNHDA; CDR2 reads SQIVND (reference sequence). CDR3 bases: TGTGCCAGTAGTATTAAAGTTGCCCAACTCCTCATGAACACTGAAGCTTTCTTT. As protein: CASSIKVAQLLMNTEAFF.

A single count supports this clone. The CDR3 DNA sequence: TGTGCCAGTAGTATAGTTTCAGATACGCAGTATTTT. This codes for CASSIVSDTQYF. This chain uses TRBV19 with TRBJ2-3; D gene uncertain. From germline, CDR1 is LNHDA and CDR2 SQIVND (reference sequence). The V end was cut by 1 base, the J end by 4 bases, with 3 bases between. CDR3 length: 12 residues.

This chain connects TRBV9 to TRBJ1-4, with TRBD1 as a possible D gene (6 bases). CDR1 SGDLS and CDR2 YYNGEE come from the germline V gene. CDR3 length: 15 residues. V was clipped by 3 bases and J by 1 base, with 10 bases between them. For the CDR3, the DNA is TGTGCCAGCAGCGCCACACAGGGAACTAATGAAAAACTGTTTTTT. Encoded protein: CASSATQGTNEKLFF. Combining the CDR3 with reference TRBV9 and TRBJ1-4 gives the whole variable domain DSGVTQTPKHLITATGQRVTLRCSPRSGDLSVYWYQQSLDQGLQFLIQYYNGEERAKGNILERFSAQQFPDLHSELNLSSLELGDSALYFCASSATQGTNEKLFFGSGTQLSVL.

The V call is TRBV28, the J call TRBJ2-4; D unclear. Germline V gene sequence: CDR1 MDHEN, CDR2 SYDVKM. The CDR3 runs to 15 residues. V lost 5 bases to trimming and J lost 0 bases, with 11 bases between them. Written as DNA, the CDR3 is TGTGCCAGCAGTCCCCGGGCCTTAGCCAAAAACATTCAGTACTTC. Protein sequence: CASSPRALAKNIQYF.

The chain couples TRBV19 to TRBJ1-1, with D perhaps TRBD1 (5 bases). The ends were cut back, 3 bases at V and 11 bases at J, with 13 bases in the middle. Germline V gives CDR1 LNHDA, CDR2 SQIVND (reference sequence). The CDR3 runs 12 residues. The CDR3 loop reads CASSMGDGWAFF. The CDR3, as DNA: TGTGCCAGTAGTATGGGGGACGGATGGGCTTTCTTT.

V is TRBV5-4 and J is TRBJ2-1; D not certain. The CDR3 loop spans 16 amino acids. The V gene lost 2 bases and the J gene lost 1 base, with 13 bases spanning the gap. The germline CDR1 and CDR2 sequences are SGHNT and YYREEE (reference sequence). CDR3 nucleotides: TGTGCCAGCAGCTTTGGGGTAGCTAGTTCCTACAATGAGCAGTTCTTC. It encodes CASSFGVASSYNEQFF.

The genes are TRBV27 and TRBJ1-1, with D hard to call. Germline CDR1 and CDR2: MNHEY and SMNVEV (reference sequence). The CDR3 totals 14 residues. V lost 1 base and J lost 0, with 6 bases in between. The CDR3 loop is CASSLLGMNTEAFF. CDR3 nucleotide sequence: TGTGCCAGCAGTTTATTGGGAATGAACACTGAAGCTTTCTTT.

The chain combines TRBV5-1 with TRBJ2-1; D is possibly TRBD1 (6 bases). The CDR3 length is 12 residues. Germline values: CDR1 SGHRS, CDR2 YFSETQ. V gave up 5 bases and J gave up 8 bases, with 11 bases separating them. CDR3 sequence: CASSTGWDEQFF. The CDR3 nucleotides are TGCGCCAGCAGTACAGGGTGGGATGAGCAGTTCTTC.

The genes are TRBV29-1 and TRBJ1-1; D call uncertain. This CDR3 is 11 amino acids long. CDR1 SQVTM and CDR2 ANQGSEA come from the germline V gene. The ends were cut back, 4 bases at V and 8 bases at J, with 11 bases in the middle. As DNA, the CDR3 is TGCAGCGTTGCGACCGTTAGGGAAGCTTTCTTT. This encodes CSVATVREAFF.

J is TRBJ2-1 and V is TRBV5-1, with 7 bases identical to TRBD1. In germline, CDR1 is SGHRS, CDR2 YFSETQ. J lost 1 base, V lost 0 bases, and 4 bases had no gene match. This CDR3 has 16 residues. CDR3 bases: TGCGCCAGCAGCTTGGCCTTCAGGGGGTCCTACAATGAGCAGTTCTTC. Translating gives CASSLAFRGSYNEQFF.

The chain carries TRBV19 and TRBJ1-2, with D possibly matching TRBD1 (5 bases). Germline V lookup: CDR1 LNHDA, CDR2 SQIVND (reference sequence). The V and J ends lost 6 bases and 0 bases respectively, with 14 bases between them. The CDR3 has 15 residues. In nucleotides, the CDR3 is TGTGCCAGTAGATCGTGGGGCACTTCTAACTATGGCTACACCTTC. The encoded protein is CASRSWGTSNYGYTF.